The 13 T cell receptor beta chains given below trace back to one sample, sequenced in a study of T cell responses to AZD1222 COVID-19 vaccine. Method: immunoSEQ multiplex PCR; TCRdb's copy keeps in-frame clones and lacks some. The sample holds 95,000 to 120,000 clones, more than 70% seen once. Sequences were derived from peripheral blood, sampled on day 0 of MenACWY control vaccination. The receptors originated from an adult in good health.

CDR3 amino acids: CASSGGQEGQPQHF. CDR3 nucleotides: TGTGCCAGCAGTGGTGGACAGGAAGGTCAGCCCCAGCATTTT. The chain combines TRBV6-6 with TRBJ1-5; 7 bases are a match to TRBD1. The germline V gene encodes CDR1 MNHNY and CDR2 SVGAGI (reference sequence). The CDR3 is 14 amino acids. Trimming at V came to 5 bases and at J to 6 bases, leaving 7 bases not matched to a gene.

Only one count was recorded for this clone. The rearrangement links TRBV6-5 to TRBJ1-2; weak D call: TRBD1 (6 bases). Germline V CDR1 and CDR2: MNHEY, SVGAGI. The CDR3 totals 12 residues. V was trimmed by 5 bases and J by 4 bases, leaving 8 bases between them. The CDR3 sequence: CASSKDSYGYTF. CDR3 in DNA: TGTGCCAGCAGTAAGGACAGCTATGGCTACACCTTC.

The rearrangement uses TRBV19 and TRBJ1-2; D perhaps matches TRBD1 (5 bases). Germline values: CDR1 LNHDA, CDR2 SQIVND (reference sequence). The CDR3 is 17 amino acids. Trimming left V 0 bases short and J 1 base short, with 15 bases between. The CDR3 here is CASSIDREEGINYGYTF. CDR3 sequence (DNA): TGTGCCAGTAGTATAGATCGGGAAGAGGGGATTAACTATGGCTACACCTTC.

The V gene is TRBV5-1, the J gene TRBJ2-7, with 8 bases lining up with TRBD1. The CDR3 covers 15 residues. Germline values: CDR1 SGHRS, CDR2 YFSETQ. Trimming took 5 bases from V and 4 from J; bases not matched to a gene: 11. The CDR3 sequence: CASRWGQVEPYEQYF. CDR3 DNA: TGCGCCAGCAGGTGGGGACAGGTCGAACCTTACGAGCAGTACTTC.

The V call is TRBV29-1, the J call TRBJ1-1, with D possibly matching TRBD1 (6 bases). Germline loops: CDR1 SQVTM, CDR2 ANQGSEA. The CDR3 spans 15 residues. Trimming removed 7 bases from V and 4 bases from J, with 22 bases in between. The CDR3 DNA sequence: TGCAGCGCCGTGGGGGACACAAACGGGGGCACTGAAGCTTTCTTT. Its translation is CSAVGDTNGGTEAFF.

The chain employs TRBV7-3 and TRBJ1-6, with TRBD1 identical over 8 bases. With V trimmed by 2 bases and J by 7 bases, 1 base remained unmatched. There are 14 residues in the CDR3. Germline V gene data show CDR1 as SGHTA and CDR2 as FQGTGA. The CDR3 sequence is CASSLDRGNSPLHF. The DNA for the CDR3 is TGTGCCAGCAGCTTAGACAGGGGCAATTCACCCCTCCACTTT. Full variable domain (outside the CDR3, taken from reference TRBV7-3 and TRBJ1-6): GAGVSQTPSNKVTEKGKYVELRCDPISGHTALYWYRQSLGQGPEFLIYFQGTGAADDSGLPNDRFFAVRPEGSVSTLKIQRTERGDSAVYLCASSLDRGNSPLHFGNGTRLTVT.

The V gene is TRBV2, the J gene TRBJ2-1, with 7 bases matching TRBD2. This CDR3 region has 14 residues. Losses at the gene ends were 5 bases for V and 9 bases for J; bases not matched to a gene: 10. CDR1 and CDR2 from the germline V gene are SNHLY and FYNNEI. The CDR3, as DNA: TGTGCCAGCAGTCCCGGACTAGTTCTCAGTGAGCAGTTCTTC. Translation gives CASSPGLVLSEQFF.

This clone was seen a single time. This chain connects TRBV9 to TRBJ2-1, with TRBD1 identical over 11 bases. Germline-derived CDR1 and CDR2 are SGDLS and YYNGEE. Trimming took 5 bases from V and 6 from J; bases not matched to a gene: 7. The CDR3 runs 15 residues. CDR3 loop: CASSIRDRGANEQFF. The CDR3 region has the DNA TGTGCCAGCAGTATCCGGGACAGGGGGGCCAATGAGCAGTTCTTC. Full variable domain (outside the CDR3, taken from reference TRBV9 and TRBJ2-1): DSGVTQTPKHLITATGQRVTLRCSPRSGDLSVYWYQQSLDQGLQFLIQYYNGEERAKGNILERFSAQQFPDLHSELNLSSLELGDSALYFCASSIRDRGANEQFFGPGTRLTVL.

The CDR3 loop reads CASSSPWGDQPQHF. CDR3 coding DNA: TGTGCCAGTAGTAGCCCCTGGGGGGATCAGCCCCAGCATTTT. V and J are TRBV19 and TRBJ1-5, with a tentative D call TRBD1 (5 bases). Germline V gene lookup returns CDR1 LNHDA and CDR2 SQIVND (reference sequence). V gave up 4 bases and J gave up 5 bases, with 12 bases separating them. There are 14 residues in the CDR3.

The V and J genes are TRBV6-5 and TRBJ1-1, with TRBD1 matching 10 bases. J was trimmed by 6 bases and V by 0 bases; bases with no gene match: 7. This CDR3 spans 16 amino acids. Germline values: CDR1 MNHEY, CDR2 SVGAGI. The CDR3 sequence: CASSYSGTGERAEAFF. The CDR3 DNA follows: TGTGCCAGCAGTTACTCGGGGACAGGGGAGAGGGCTGAAGCTTTCTTT.

The V call is TRBV3-1 (or the pseudogene TRBV3-2), the J call TRBJ1-3; D is uncertain. This CDR3 region has 12 residues. The V gene's germline CDR1 is LGHDT and CDR2 YNNKEL (reference sequence). V was trimmed by 5 bases and J by 9 bases, leaving 11 bases between them. CDR3 nucleotide sequence: TGTGCCAGCAGCTTCCGTAACCCCACCATATATTTT. It encodes CASSFRNPTIYF.

In this sample, this clone turned up a few times. This sequence joins TRBV5-1 and TRBJ1-1; TRBD1 is a possible D gene (5 bases). There are 15 residues in the CDR3. Trimming took 4 bases from V and 0 from J, leaving 13 bases between them. CDR1 is SGHRS, CDR2 YFSETQ, per germline. The CDR3 sequence is CASSPGEQMNTEAFF. For the CDR3, the DNA is TGCGCCAGCAGCCCGGGGGAACAGATGAACACTGAAGCTTTCTTT.

J is TRBJ2-3 and V is TRBV6-5, with D perhaps matching TRBD1 (6 bases). This CDR3 is built from 15 residues. Germline CDR1 MNHEY, CDR2 SVGAGI. Trimming took off 5 bases at V and 4 bases at J, with 16 bases between the two ends. CDR3 region: CASSNTGNWADTQYF. CDR3 DNA sequence: TGTGCCAGCAGTAACACAGGGAACTGGGCAGATACGCAGTATTTT.